This entry describes one T cell receptor beta chain. The target of this receptor is not known. Base qualities are missing; no much larger clone stands one base away. These data are taken from a study of T cell responses to AZD1222 COVID-19 vaccine (dated by TCRdb to the early 2020s). Some background on the complete study: AZD1222 recipients with second doses at about 4 weeks or about 12 weeks were pooled, because spike-specific TCR depth and breadth did not differ between schedules. Enrollment into the trials was organized by age into subgroups of 18-55, 56-69 and 70-plus years, and those subgroups contained roughly 140, 27 and 60 TCR-sequenced participants, respectively. TCR sequencing was performed for roughly 250 trial participants, of whom approximately 200 were given two doses of AZD1222 and some 26 were given two doses of MenACWY control vaccine.

The CDR3 regions of human TCRbeta chains were subjected to immunosequencing. On the study's bioinformatics: Repertoire TCRs were matched against a reference library of SARS-CoV-2-specific TCRs generated with the MIRA antigen-specificity platform. Breadth was defined as the fraction of unique TCRs that were SARS-CoV-2-associated. Depth was defined as the fraction of total T cells that were SARS-CoV-2-associated. Each spike-specific TCR was assigned to its reactive spike region and to a CD4 or CD8 class using the MIRA data. Log10-transformed breadth and depth values were compared by one-way ANOVA with Sidak's multiple comparisons tests. The table comes from immuneACCESS by way of TCRdb, which keeps in-frame sequences with V and J called. Part of the clones is missing from these tables; in studies checked, under half for an unresolved V gene and the rest for unknown reasons. V, J and clone size were drawn from that table, and D and trimming were deduced from the DNA. The sample table contains 100,000 or so clones; only one count was recorded for around 90% of them. The top ten constitute around 3.1% of the sample.

The label giving this sample's time point can be read as: baseline before first vaccination. Samples from vaccinated people were obtained from the UK trials COV001 and COV002, which included a single-blind randomized controlled phase 2/3 trial of AZD1222 (ChAdOx1 nCoV-19) in healthy adults. For TCRbeta chain sequencing, PBMC samples from trial participants were taken at day 0 and at day 28 after the second dose. V and J are trimmed by 6 bases and 5 bases, and the gene matches miss 9 bases of the junction. The germline V gene provides CDR1 ENHRY and CDR2 SYGVKD. Spanning cysteine to phenylalanine, the CDR3 consists of 15 amino acids. The retained sequence is limited to the CDR3, 45 bases, with the frame set at the first base. The paper as a whole reports these results and caveats: Participants were mostly white British and included more females than males, and it was suggested by the authors that clonal diversity may have been underestimated. The 56-69-year group was small, and its depth increase did not reach significance, likely because of low power. Reportedly, almost half of the unique spike-specific TCRs recognized epitopes lying outside the regions that are mutated in the B.1.351 and B.1.1.7 variants. CD4 TCRs associated with the vaccine covered the entire spike protein, and the dominant responses were in regions 160-218 and 743-854. Because no day 14 peak-response samples were available, the repertoires could be characterized only after the peak T cell response. Conclusions about previously exposed vaccinees are limited, since just six AZD1222 recipients were seropositive for SARS-CoV-2 at baseline. After two AZD1222 doses, both the breadth and the depth of spike-specific TCRs were significantly higher than at day 0 and than in MenACWY recipients.

The source is an adult in good health. The specimen was peripheral blood, collected on day 0 of AZD1222 vaccination. The rearrangement joined TRBV10-3 to TRBJ1-1; TRBD1 fits 10 bases in the junction. The DNA sequence follows: TGTGCCATCAGACCCGGACAGGGGGAGAAGACTGAAGCTTTCTTT. This codes for CAIRPGQGEKTEAFF.